The T cell receptor (beta chain) under discussion was sequenced for a study of CD8 T cells in Susac syndrome. Turning to the study itself: Each patient with Susac syndrome, at the time of blood draw, was therapy-naive, on corticosteroids, or on intravenous immunoglobulin alone. Overall study findings and caveats: Where Susac syndrome CD4+ T cell repertoires were concerned, no clonal expansion was evident.

Sequencing of TCR beta was performed on blood CD8+ T cells and on blood CD4+ T cells. FACS enriched CD8+ TEMRA cells, while bulk CD8+ and CD4+ were negatively isolated. The RNA input was about 0.45 to 1 ug, and it was reverse transcribed with random hexamers. One entry per CDR3 protein results from TCRdb running MiXCR on the immunoSEQ multiplex PCR reads. Of about 180,000 distinct CDR3 sequences detected, 90% to 95% appear once; the ten largest clones hold 0.099%. In the case of this clonotype: Its specificity is unknown.

Looked up from germline, CDR1 is KGHSH and CDR2 is LQKENI. Deletions cut 1 base from V and 0 bases from J, with 11 bases between. The CDR3 runs 16 residues. The source of this sequence is a human donor with Susac syndrome. V is TRBV18 and J is TRBJ2-3; TRBD1 or TRBD2 may be the D gene (6 bases each). Sequenced sample: CD4+ T cells from PBMCs. The CDR3 DNA reads TGTGCCAGCTCACCACGGGGGGCCGCAAGCACAGATACGCAGTATTTT. The encoded protein is CASSPRGAASTDTQYF.